This TCR beta chain appears in the sequencing data of a study of early T cells in non-severe SARS-CoV-2 infection. Many counts were recorded for this clonotype. TCRdb independently ran MiXCR on the 5' RACE reads; one entry per CDR3 protein. Among tens of thousands of distinct CDR3 sequences listed, about 10% were seen once. The CDR3 is 15 amino acids. With 4 bases removed from V and 3 bases from J, the gap between germline ends came to 10 bases. The receptor was isolated from an adult who was a healthcare worker with PCR-confirmed SARS-CoV-2 infection or an uninfected control (not recorded which). Sample: whole blood, taken at baseline. The chain employs TRBV23-1 and TRBJ2-6; weak D call: TRBD2 (5 bases). TRBV23-1 qualifies as an ORF whose function is uncertain. The CDR3 DNA follows: TGCGCCAGCAGTCCAAACCGGGGTGGGGCCAACGTCCTGACTTTC. Its protein is CASSPNRGGANVLTF.